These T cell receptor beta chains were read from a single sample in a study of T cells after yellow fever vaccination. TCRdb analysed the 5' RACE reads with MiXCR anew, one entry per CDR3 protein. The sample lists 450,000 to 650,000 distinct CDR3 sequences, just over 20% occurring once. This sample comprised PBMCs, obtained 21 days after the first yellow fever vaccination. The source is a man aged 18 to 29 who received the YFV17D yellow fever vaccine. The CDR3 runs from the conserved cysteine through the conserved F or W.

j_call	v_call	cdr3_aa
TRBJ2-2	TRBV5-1	CASSLVLAGANTGELFF
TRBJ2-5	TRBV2	CASNLARSYQETQYF
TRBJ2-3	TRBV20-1	CSAPPTSAGTDTQYF
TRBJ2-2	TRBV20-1	CSASWAGTGELFF
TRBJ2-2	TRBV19	CASSIGKGAGELFF
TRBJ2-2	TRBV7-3	CASSLIGAGGASELFF
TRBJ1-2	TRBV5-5	CASSLTGDSSVDGYTF
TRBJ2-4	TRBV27	CASSSLAGATKNIQYF
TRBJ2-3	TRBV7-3	CASSLRGGGLTDTQYF
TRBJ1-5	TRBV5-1	CASSLGGQENQPQHF
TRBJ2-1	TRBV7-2	CASSLMARGRGLDEQFF
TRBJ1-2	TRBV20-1	CSARDLGKDGYTF
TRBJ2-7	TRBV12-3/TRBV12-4	CASSLRPGGGYEQYF
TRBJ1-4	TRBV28	CASRPQGPNEKLFF
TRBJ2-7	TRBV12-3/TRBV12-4	CASTRESTYEQYF
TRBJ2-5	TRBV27	CASSLFGGLGAQYF
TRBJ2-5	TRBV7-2	CASSSRAVQETQYF
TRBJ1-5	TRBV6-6	CASIQGASQPQHF
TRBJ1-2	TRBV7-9	CASSLGAAGAYGYTF
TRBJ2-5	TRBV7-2	CASRRSREETQYF
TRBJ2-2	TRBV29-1	CSALGPGHTGELFF
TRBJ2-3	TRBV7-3	CASSLGLTGDTQYF
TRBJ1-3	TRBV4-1	CASSQPSDSGNTIYF
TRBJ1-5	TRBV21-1	CASSTPDPRANSNQPQHF
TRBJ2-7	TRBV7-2	CASSHRGLASYEQYF
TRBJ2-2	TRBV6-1	CASRPTAGGPGELFF
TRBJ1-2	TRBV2	CASSGSTSRGGYTF
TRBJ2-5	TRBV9	CASSVEAGGETQYF
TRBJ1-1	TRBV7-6	CASASGGQGLNTEAFF
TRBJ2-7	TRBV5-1	CASSLVSPHYEQYF
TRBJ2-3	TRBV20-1	CSAPHTSQYF
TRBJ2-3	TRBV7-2	CASSPTRSIDTQYF
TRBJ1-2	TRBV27	CATRGVYGYTF
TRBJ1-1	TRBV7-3	CASSLRAPAGRMNTEAFF
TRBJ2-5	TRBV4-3	CASSQDRARRGETQYF
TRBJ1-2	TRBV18	CASSPRRAGGQYGYTF
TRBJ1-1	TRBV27	CASSFRSGGNTEAFF
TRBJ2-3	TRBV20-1	CSAREGPGTDTQYF
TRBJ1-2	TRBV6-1	CASSRPGSNYGYTF
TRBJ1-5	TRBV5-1	CASSLVPNQPQHF
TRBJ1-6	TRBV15	CATSRPKGAHSPLHF
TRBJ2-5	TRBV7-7	CASSLVGTGQETQYF
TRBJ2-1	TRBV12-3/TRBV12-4	CASSLEGQVAEQFF
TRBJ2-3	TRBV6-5	CASSYRLLAGGTDTQYF
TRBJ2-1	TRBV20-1	CSAWVRDRGLYNEQFF
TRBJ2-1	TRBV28	CASSSALFDNEQFF
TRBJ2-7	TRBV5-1	CASSRGLTYEQYF
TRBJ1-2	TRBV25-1	CASSAQGDGYTF
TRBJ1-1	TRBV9	CASRTGENTEAFF
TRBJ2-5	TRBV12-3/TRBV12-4	CASTLGGLAGGQETQYF
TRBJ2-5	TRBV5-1	CASSFSSGEETQYF
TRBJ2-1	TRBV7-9	CASSRQGYNEQFF
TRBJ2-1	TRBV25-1	CASELAGPSYNEQFF